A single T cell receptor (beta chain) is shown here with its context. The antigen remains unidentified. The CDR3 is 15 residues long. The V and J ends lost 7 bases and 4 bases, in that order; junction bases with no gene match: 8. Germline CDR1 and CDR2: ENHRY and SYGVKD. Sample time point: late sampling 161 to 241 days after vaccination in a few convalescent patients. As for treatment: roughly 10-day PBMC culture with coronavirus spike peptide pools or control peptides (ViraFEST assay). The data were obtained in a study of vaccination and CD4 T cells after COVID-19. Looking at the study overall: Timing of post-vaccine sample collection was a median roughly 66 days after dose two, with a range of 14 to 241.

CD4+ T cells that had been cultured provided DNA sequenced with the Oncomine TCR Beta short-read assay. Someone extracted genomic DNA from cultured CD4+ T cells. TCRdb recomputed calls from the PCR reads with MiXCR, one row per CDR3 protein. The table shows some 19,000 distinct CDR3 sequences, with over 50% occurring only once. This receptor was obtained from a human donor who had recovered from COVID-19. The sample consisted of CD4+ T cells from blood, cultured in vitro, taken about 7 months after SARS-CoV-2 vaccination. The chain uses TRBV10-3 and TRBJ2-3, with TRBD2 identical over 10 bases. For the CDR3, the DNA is TGTGCCATCAAAAAAGCGGGAGGGCCTGCAGATACGCAGTATTTT. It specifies CAIKKAGGPADTQYF.